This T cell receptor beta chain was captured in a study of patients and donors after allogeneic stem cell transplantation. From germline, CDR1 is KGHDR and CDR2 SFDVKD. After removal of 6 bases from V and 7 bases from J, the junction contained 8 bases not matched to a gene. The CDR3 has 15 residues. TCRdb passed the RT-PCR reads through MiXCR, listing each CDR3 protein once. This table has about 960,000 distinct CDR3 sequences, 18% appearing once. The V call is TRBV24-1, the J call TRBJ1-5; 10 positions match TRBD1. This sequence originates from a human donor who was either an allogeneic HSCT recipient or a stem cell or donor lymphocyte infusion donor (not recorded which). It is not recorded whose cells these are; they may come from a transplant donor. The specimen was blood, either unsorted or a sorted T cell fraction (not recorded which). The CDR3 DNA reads TGTGCCACCAGTCTGACAGGGGGCTTCGGGCAGCCCCAGCATTTT. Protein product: CATSLTGGFGQPQHF.